The T cell receptor (beta chain) under discussion was sequenced for a study of CD4 and CD8 cells across lung adenocarcinoma regions. TCRdb re-called the PCR reads through MiXCR, storing one row per CDR3 protein. The table shows over 15,000 distinct CDR3 sequences, with 45% to 60% occurring only once. Germline-derived CDR1 and CDR2 are LGHDT and YNNKEL (reference sequence). This CDR3 comprises 16 residues. V gave up 0 bases and J gave up 6 bases; unmatched junction bases: 8. This sequence was found in a female donor with lung adenocarcinoma. The CD4 and CD8 labels of this study may be unreliable. The chain couples TRBV3-1 to TRBJ2-5; 9 positions agree with TRBD1. Sequencing used CD8+ T cells from the center of a lung tumor. The CDR3 DNA reads TGTGCCAGCAGCCAAGATCGGGGACAGGGAACGAAGACCCAGTACTTC. Its translation is CASSQDRGQGTKTQYF.